Listed below are T cell receptor beta chains from one sample, sequenced in a study of T cell repertoires in cytomegalovirus infection. TCRdb re-derived calls from the reads in MiXCR, one entry per CDR3 protein. The sample has about 310,000 distinct CDR3 sequences; 15% to 20% are singletons. The specimen sequenced was PBMCs. The receptors stem from a human donor in good health (CMV status not recorded). Some clones in this sample may be carry-over from other donors' samples. CDR3s include the opening cysteine and the closing phenylalanine or tryptophan. D genes are given only for firm matches. Clone size is not always given. Where it is, it says once, few, many or a class for expanded clones.

>.|TRBJ1-2|TRBV29-1|.
TGCAGCGTACCAATCAGTTCGGCAGGGAACTATGGCTACACCTTC
CSVPISSAGNYGYTF
>many|TRBJ2-7|TRBV20-1|.
TGCAGTGCTAGTGGCCCAGGTTATACCTACGAGCAGTACTTC
CSASGPGYTYEQYF
>.|TRBJ1-5|TRBV28|.
TGTGCCAGCAATCACAGGGTCTTAAGCAATCAGCCCCAGCATTTT
CASNHRVLSNQPQHF
>.|TRBJ2-7|TRBV4-1|.
TGCGCCAGCAGCCAAGACCTGTACGAGCAGTACTTC
CASSQDLYEQYF
>few|TRBJ1-5|TRBV4-2|.
TGTGCCAGCAGCCAAGATTCGGGGAGGGACCAGCCCCAGCATTTT
CASSQDSGRDQPQHF
>.|TRBJ2-3|TRBV28|TRBD2
TGTGCCAGCAGTTTCTCTTCGACTAGCGGGGGATATACGCAGTATTTT
CASSFSSTSGGYTQYF
>few|TRBJ2-4|TRBV28|TRBD2
TGTGCCAGCAGCCCAACCTCTAGCGGGGGGACCATTCAGTACTTC
CASSPTSSGGTIQYF
>few|TRBJ2-5|TRBV7-9|TRBD1
TGTGCCAGCAGCCCAGGGAAACGGGACAGGAAGCAAGAGACCCAGTACTTC
CASSPGKRDRKQETQYF
>many|TRBJ2-3|TRBV7-8|.
TGTGCCAGCAGCTTAAGGATCCTCCTTAGCACAGATACGCAGTATTTT
CASSLRILLSTDTQYF
>.|TRBJ2-6|TRBV9|.
TGTGCCAGCAGCGTAGCTGGAGGGGGCGCCACAACTGGGGCCAACGTCCTGACTTTC
CASSVAGGGATTGANVLTF
>.|TRBJ2-2|TRBV7-9|.
TGTGCCAGCAGCTTAGTTAGATTCGGTAGCGGGAACACCGGGGAGCTGTTTTTT
CASSLVRFGSGNTGELFF
>few|TRBJ2-6|TRBV19|.
TGTGCCAGTTCTCTTTCTACTGGGGCCAACGTCCTGACTTTC
CASSLSTGANVLTF
>few|TRBJ1-1|TRBV20-1|.
TGCAGTGCTAGAAACGTAAGGGGGAACACTGAAGCTTTCTTT
CSARNVRGNTEAFF
>many|TRBJ1-5|TRBV19|.
TGTGCCAGTACTACACAGGTCAATCAGCCCCAGCATTTT
CASTTQVNQPQHF
>few|TRBJ2-3|TRBV12-3/TRBV12-4|.
TGTGCCAGCAGTGTCACACAGGTTTATGAGAGCACAGATACGCAGTATTTT
CASSVTQVYESTDTQYF
>many|TRBJ2-3|TRBV7-2|.
TGTGCCAGCAGCTTAGGGAGTGCCAGGTGGACGCAGTATTTT
CASSLGSARWTQYF
>many|TRBJ1-2|TRBV7-2|.
TGTGCCAGCAGCTTAGTACGGGGCTCGGCCTATGGCTACACCTTC
CASSLVRGSAYGYTF
>.|TRBJ2-5|TRBV2|TRBD2
TGTGCCAGCGGTCGGGGGGTTCAAGAGACCCAGTACTTC
CASGRGVQETQYF
>.|TRBJ1-1|TRBV10-3|.
TGTGCCATCAGTGAGTCGACGAGGAATTGGAACACTGAAGCTTTCTTT
CAISESTRNWNTEAFF
>many|TRBJ2-1|TRBV6-1|TRBD2
TGTGCCAGCAGAGATTATACTAGCGGGGGGGCCGGAATCCACAATGAGCAGTTCTTC
CASRDYTSGGAGIHNEQFF
>few|TRBJ1-1|TRBV4-1|TRBD1
TGCGCCAGCAGCCAAGTAGACAGGGCCCACGAAGCTTTCTTT
CASSQVDRAHEAFF
>.|TRBJ2-7|TRBV29-1|.
TGCAGCGTTGGTTCCAACGAGCAGTACTTC
CSVGSNEQYF
>many|TRBJ2-1|TRBV6-5|.
TGTGCCAGCAGTTACTCGCCGGGTTACAATGAGCAGTTCTTC
CASSYSPGYNEQFF
>many|TRBJ1-1|TRBV5-5|.
TGTGCCAGCAGCGTAGCCGGGACAATAGACACTGAAGCTTTCTTT
CASSVAGTIDTEAFF
>few|TRBJ1-2|TRBV11-2|TRBD1
TGTGCCAGCAGCTTAGGGGGACAGAACTATGGCTACACCTTC
CASSLGGQNYGYTF
>.|TRBJ2-7|TRBV12-3/TRBV12-4|TRBD1
TGTGCCAGCAGGTATTCCGGGACAGGAGACGAGCAGTACTTC
CASRYSGTGDEQYF
>.|TRBJ1-2|TRBV5-6|.
TGTGCCAGCAGCTTGCCCATTAACTATGGCTACACCTTC
CASSLPINYGYTF
>few|TRBJ2-3|TRBV5-4|.
TGTGCCAGCAGCTTGGAGGCCCAAGATACGCAGTATTTT
CASSLEAQDTQYF
>.|TRBJ2-3|TRBV12-3/TRBV12-4|TRBD2
TGTGCCAGCAGTTGGACTAGCGGGGAACTTCATACGCAGTATTTT
CASSWTSGELHTQYF
>.|TRBJ1-2|TRBV7-9|.
TGTGCCAGCAGTTCAGATCCAGGGGTTAACTATGGCTACACCTTC
CASSSDPGVNYGYTF
>.|TRBJ1-1|TRBV6-1|TRBD1
TGTGCCAGCAAAGAGGGGGCGGCGGCTGAAGCTTTCTTT
CASKEGAAAEAFF
>many|TRBJ2-3|TRBV7-2|TRBD2
TGTGCCAGCAGCCTGACTAGCTGGGGCACAGATACGCAGTATTTT
CASSLTSWGTDTQYF
>few|TRBJ2-1|TRBV7-8|TRBD2
TGTGCCAGCAGCCCACGGGGGGGCGTAAACAATGAGCAGTTCTTC
CASSPRGGVNNEQFF
>many|TRBJ1-2|TRBV25-1|TRBD1
TGTGCCAGCAGATTCACAGGGGAGTACGGCTACACCTTC
CASRFTGEYGYTF
>.|TRBJ2-3|TRBV29-1|.
TGCAGCGTTGAAGATGTGGGGGGCCGTGGGGGAGATACGCAGTATTTT
CSVEDVGGRGGDTQYF
>few|TRBJ2-5|TRBV20-1|TRBD1
TGCAGTGCCGGACAGGCACGGCACCAAGAGACCCAGTACTTC
CSAGQARHQETQYF
>.|TRBJ2-3|TRBV2|.
TGTGCCAGCAGTGAAAAGTATCCGGGGGTAATTAGCACAGATACGCAGTATTTT
CASSEKYPGVISTDTQYF
>few|TRBJ1-4|TRBV10-3|.
TGTGCCATCAGTGAGTCCAACCTGAATGAAAAACTGTTTTTT
CAISESNLNEKLFF
>few|TRBJ2-2|TRBV27|.
TGTGCCAGCAGTTTTCCACCCGGGGAGCTGTTTTTT
CASSFPPGELFF
>few|TRBJ2-2|TRBV7-9|TRBD1
TGTGCCAGCAGCTTAGCCCCCGGGACAGGGAACACCGGGGAGCTGTTTTTT
CASSLAPGTGNTGELFF